The 25 T cell receptor beta chains below come from one sample, sequenced in a study of PD-1 blockade in classical Hodgkin lymphoma (dated by TCRdb to the early 2020s). Preparation of the library involved the immunoSEQ multiplex PCR assay. TCRdb mirrors the immuneACCESS table, restricted to in-frame sequences. Some clones are absent from its copies; in checked studies, under half trace to an unresolved V gene, and the reason for the others is unknown. Counted in this sample were 15,000 or so clones; almost 90% of them appeared once. The ten biggest clones cover roughly 0.86% of the sample. The time point label here, explained by the study, means: cycle 4 day 1 (C4D1), after 6 weeks of nivolumab. Every trial patient had relapsed after autologous stem cell transplantation, and cohorts A, B and C differed in prior brentuximab vedotin exposure. Magnetic negative selection with a Miltenyi CD4+ T cell isolation kit was used to purify CD4+ T cells from thawed PBMCs.

The sample was CD4+ T cells from blood, taken before the fourth cycle of nivolumab. The receptors shown here come from a human donor with classical Hodgkin lymphoma.

Of note for this clone: One end of the junction does not line up with germline, which may come from a read error. The J gene is TRBJ1-2, the V gene TRBV4-3; no clear D. In germline, CDR1 is LGHNA, CDR2 YSLEER. CDR3 size: 12 residues. The CDR3 DNA reads TGCGCCAGCAGCCAAGCCGGACGGAGCCCCCACTTC. Translated: CASSQAGRSPHF.

The chain employs TRBV2 and TRBJ1-2, with 8 bases that match TRBD1. The trim removed 6 bases at V and 5 bases at J, leaving 5 bases unmatched. The germline V gene has CDR1 SNHLY and CDR2 FYNNEI. The CDR3 has 13 amino acids. The DNA of the CDR3 is TGTGCCAGCAGCCAGGGGGCTTTGTATGGCTACACCTTC. Translating it yields CASSQGALYGYTF.

The V and J genes are TRBV7-9 and TRBJ1-5; unclear D gene. Per the germline V gene, CDR1 is SEHNR and CDR2 is FQNEAQ (reference sequence). The CDR3 is 13 residues long. Trimming removed 3 bases at V and 4 bases at J, with 7 bases between. CDR3 loop: CASSLTGNQPQHF. The CDR3 DNA is TGTGCCAGCAGCTTGACGGGAAATCAGCCCCAGCATTTT. Complete variable domain (other parts from reference TRBV7-9 and TRBJ1-5): DTGVSQNPRHKITKRGQNVTFRCDPISEHNRLYWYRQTLGQGPEFLTYFQNEAQLEKSRLLSDRFSAERPKGSFSTLEIQRTEQGDSAMYLCASSLTGNQPQHFGDGTRLSIL.

About this clone itself: At one boundary the junction diverges from the germline segment, which might be a read error. The gene calls are TRBV6-1 and TRBJ2-5, with no clear D. The CDR3 sequence is 14 residues long. Germline V gene lookup returns CDR1 MNHNS and CDR2 SASEGT. The CDR3 DNA reads as TGTGCCAGCAGAGAAGACAATGGCAAAGAGACCCAGTACTTC. This codes for CASREDNGKETQYF.

This clone was detected a few times. The chain links TRBV7-3 to TRBJ2-1; D may be TRBD2 (6 bases). V lost 5 bases, J lost 4 bases, and 15 bases lay in between. The CDR3 contains 15 residues. Looked up from germline, CDR1 is SGHTA and CDR2 is FQGTGA. The CDR3 is CASSNYGTSYNEQFF. In DNA, the CDR3 is TGTGCCAGCAGCAACTACGGGACTTCTTACAATGAGCAGTTCTTC.

V usage is TRBV18 and J usage is TRBJ1-2; D gene unclear. Germline V gene data show CDR1 as KGHSH and CDR2 as LQKENI. The CDR3 has 16 amino acids. With 2 bases removed from V and 2 bases from J, the gap between germline ends came to 15 bases. CDR3 loop: CASSPSPLRANYGYTF. The CDR3, as DNA: TGTGCCAGCTCACCATCTCCTTTGAGGGCCAACTATGGCTACACCTTC.

The V and J genes are TRBV10-3 and TRBJ2-2; no reliable D call. The V and J ends lost 1 base and 0 bases respectively, with 9 bases between them. This CDR3 is built from 16 residues. CDR1 is ENHRY, CDR2 SYGVKD, per germline. The CDR3 DNA follows: TGTGCCATCAGTGAGTTCCCACGGACGAACACCGGGGAGCTGTTTTTT. It yields the protein CAISEFPRTNTGELFF.

The rearrangement links TRBV14 to TRBJ1-3; no clear D. The germline CDR1 and CDR2 sequences are SGHDN and FVKESK. The CDR3 totals 14 residues. V was pared by 4 bases and J by 2 bases, with 9 bases between. In nucleotides, the CDR3 is TGTGCCAGCAGCCCTAGACTGGCTGGAAACACCATATATTTT. This encodes CASSPRLAGNTIYF.

The chain joins TRBV2 to TRBJ1-5; D may be TRBD1 (6 bases). The CDR3 length is 17 residues. Trimming left V 0 bases short and J 0 bases short, with 12 bases between. CDR1 is SNHLY and CDR2 is FYNNEI in the germline V gene. The CDR3 is CASSEAGGQYSNQPQHF. The DNA of the CDR3 is TGTGCCAGCAGTGAAGCAGGAGGACAGTATAGCAATCAGCCCCAGCATTTT.

This chain connects TRBV5-6 to TRBJ2-7; D uncertain. This CDR3 has 14 amino acids. The V gene lost 2 bases and the J gene lost 6 bases, with 15 bases spanning the gap. Germline CDR1 is SGHDT and CDR2 is YYEEEE. This CDR3 reads CASSFYGFPLEQYF. CDR3 DNA: TGTGCCAGCAGCTTCTACGGGTTTCCCCTCGAGCAGTACTTC. Supplemented by reference TRBV5-6 and TRBJ2-7, the full variable domain reads DAGVTQSPTHLIKTRGQQVTLRCSPKSGHDTVSWYQQALGQGPQFIFQYYEEEERQRGNFPDRFSGHQFPNYSSELNVNALLLGDSALYLCASSFYGFPLEQYFGPGTRLTVT.

This clone was recorded only once. The genes are TRBV6-5 and TRBJ1-4, with 8 bases identical to TRBD1. This CDR3 is 14 amino acids long. Trimming took 7 bases from V and 4 from J; bases not matched to a gene: 5. Germline-derived CDR1 and CDR2 are MNHEY and SVGAGI. CDR3 coding DNA: TGTGCCAGCACGACAGGGGCCGGTAATGAAAAACTGTTTTTT. Protein: CASTTGAGNEKLFF.

CDR3 coding DNA: TGCGCCAGCAGCCGTAGCGGGGACACCGGGGAGCTGTTTTTT. It translates to CASSRSGDTGELFF. The chain is built from TRBV5-1 and TRBJ2-2; 8 positions agree with TRBD2. The CDR3 is 14 amino acids. Germline assignment: CDR1 SGHRS and CDR2 YFSETQ. The ends lost 4 bases at V and 3 bases at J; junction bases unmatched: 2.

The J gene is TRBJ2-1, the V gene TRBV7-3, with D hard to call. Germline CDR1 is SGHTA and CDR2 is FQGTGA. The CDR3 length is 12 residues. The V gene lost 5 bases and the J gene lost 7 bases, with 9 bases spanning the gap. The CDR3 region is CASSPPGNEQFF. The CDR3 coding sequence is TGTGCCAGCAGCCCCCCCGGGAATGAGCAGTTCTTC.

The table lists this clone with a few counts. The V call is TRBV19, the J call TRBJ1-4; no clear D gene. Between the trimmed V and J ends, which lost 3 bases and 10 bases, there was a span of 6 bases. CDR1 is LNHDA and CDR2 is SQIVND in the germline V gene (reference sequence). The CDR3 sequence is 11 residues long. CDR3 sequence (DNA): TGTGCCAGTAGTATCAAGGTAAAACTGTTTTTT. Protein sequence: CASSIKVKLFF. Full variable domain (missing parts from reference TRBV19 and TRBJ1-4): DGGITQSPKYLFRKEGQNVTLSCEQNLNHDAMYWYRQDPGQGLRLIYYSQIVNDFQKGDIAEGYSVSREKKESFPLTVTSAQKNPTAFYLCASSIKVKLFFGSGTQLSVL.

V usage is TRBV9 and J usage is TRBJ2-5, with TRBD2 as a possible D gene (6 bases). Trimming shortened V by 1 base and J by 6 bases, and 13 bases separated the two germline ends. The germline V gene has CDR1 SGDLS and CDR2 YYNGEE. The CDR3 length is 14 residues. The CDR3 bases are TGTGCCAGCAGCGTAAGTACTGGGGGGAAGACCCAGTACTTC. This translates into CASSVSTGGKTQYF.

The rearrangement uses TRBV11-2 and TRBJ2-7; 8 bases align to TRBD2. V dropped 7 bases and J dropped 4; count of bases not matched to a gene: 12. This CDR3 comprises 15 residues. Germline V gene lookup returns CDR1 SGHAT and CDR2 FQNNGV. The CDR3 spells CASTVRGGGFYEQYF. The CDR3 DNA is TGTGCCAGCACCGTCCGGGGGGGAGGCTTTTACGAGCAGTACTTC.

With respect to this clone: This same CDR3 is encoded by further DNA sequences in the sample. The rearrangement links TRBV7-9 to TRBJ2-7; TRBD2 matches at 9 bases. With 1 base clipped from V and 3 bases from J, the junction kept 1 base outside the gene matches. CDR3 length: 14 residues. The germline gives CDR1 SEHNR, CDR2 FQNEAQ (reference sequence). The CDR3 region has the DNA TGTGCCAGCAGCTTAGGCGGGAGGGACTACGAGCAGTACTTC. Translation gives CASSLGGRDYEQYF.

The V gene is TRBV4-2, the J gene TRBJ2-5; the match to TRBD2 covers 10 bases. Germline V gene lookup returns CDR1 LGHNA and CDR2 YNFKEQ. This CDR3 comprises 15 residues. J lost 5 bases, V lost 4 bases, and 7 bases had no gene match. The CDR3 DNA sequence: TGTGCCAGCAGCCCTGGTAGCGGGGGGCTGGAGACCCAGTACTTC. It yields the protein CASSPGSGGLETQYF.

This clone came up a few times. The V gene is TRBV27, the J gene TRBJ2-1; TRBD2 matches 15 bases. The V gene's germline CDR1 is MNHEY and CDR2 SMNVEV (reference sequence). Trimming cost V 5 bases and J 2 bases; bases outside gene matches: 10. The CDR3 totals 19 residues. This chain's CDR3 is CASSDRPGTSGRTYNEQFF. Written as DNA, the CDR3 is TGTGCCAGCAGTGACCGACCCGGGACTAGCGGGAGGACCTACAATGAGCAGTTCTTC.

The chain uses TRBV7-9 and TRBJ2-7; D unclear. Deletions cut 7 bases from V and 6 bases from J, with 22 bases between. The CDR3 is 15 residues long. Germline V gene lookup returns CDR1 SEHNR and CDR2 FQNEAQ (reference sequence). The CDR3 DNA follows: TGTGCCAGCACCCTAGTGGCGGCGGCTAGGTCCGAGCAGTACTTC. Protein: CASTLVAAARSEQYF. Full variable domain (missing parts from reference TRBV7-9 and TRBJ2-7): DTGVSQNPRHKITKRGQNVTFRCDPISEHNRLYWYRQTLGQGPEFLTYFQNEAQLEKSRLLSDRFSAERPKGSFSTLEIQRTEQGDSAMYLCASTLVAAARSEQYFGPGTRLTVT.

The V and J genes are TRBV25-1 and TRBJ1-1, with D unresolved. CDR1 MGHDK and CDR2 SYGVNS come from the germline V gene. V was clipped by 5 bases and J by 1 base, with 11 bases between them. The CDR3 extends over 14 amino acids. In DNA form, the CDR3 reads TGTGCCAGCAGTCAGAATGGGTGGAACACTGAAGCTTTCTTT. Encoded protein: CASSQNGWNTEAFF.

This clone appeared a single time. CDR3 in DNA: TGTGCCAGCAGCTTGGCTCAGGGGCCCCAAGAGACCCAGTACTTC. Translation: CASSLAQGPQETQYF. This chain links TRBV5-6 with TRBJ2-5, with a possible D match to TRBD1 (6 bases). The CDR3 extends over 15 amino acids. Deletions cut 0 bases from V and 1 base from J, with 10 bases between. Germline values: CDR1 SGHDT, CDR2 YYEEEE.

The CDR3 protein is CASTSFYEQYF. For the CDR3, the DNA is TGTGCCAGCACCTCCTTCTACGAGCAGTACTTC. This chain joins TRBV28 and TRBJ2-7; D uncertain. CDR1 is MDHEN, CDR2 SYDVKM, per germline. Trimming removed 7 bases from V and 3 bases from J, with 7 bases in between. This CDR3 is 11 amino acids long.

The sample holds a few counts of this clone. This rearrangement joins TRBV5-4 to TRBJ2-2, with 7 bases aligning to TRBD1. Germline trimming cut 6 bases from V and 3 bases from J; bases unmatched to any gene: 14. There are 17 residues in the CDR3. CDR1 and CDR2 (germline): SGHNT, YYREEE (reference sequence). Written as DNA, the CDR3 is TGTGCCAGCATCCATGGGGGCAGGGGGTCTGACACCGGGGAGCTGTTTTTT. Encoded protein: CASIHGGRGSDTGELFF.

This clone was seen a few times. This chain connects TRBV2 to TRBJ2-5; D is perhaps TRBD2 (7 bases). The CDR3 is 16 amino acids. CDR1 and CDR2 from the germline V gene are SNHLY and FYNNEI. Deletions cut 3 bases from V and 7 bases from J, with 21 bases between. The CDR3 DNA sequence: TGTGCCAGCAGTGAGAGAGTGGCGGGGGCTGACCGGACCCAGTACTTC. Amino acid sequence: CASSERVAGADRTQYF.